This T cell receptor (beta chain) emerged from a study of CD8 T cells in Susac syndrome. Reverse transcription of 0.5 to 1 ug RNA used random hexamers. MiXCR was run by TCRdb on the immunoSEQ multiplex PCR reads, yielding one entry per CDR3 protein. This table holds 80,000 to 90,000 distinct CDR3 sequences, just under 95% found once. This CDR3 is 14 amino acids long. The germline CDR1 and CDR2 sequences are LNHDA and SQIVND (reference sequence). V lost 8 bases and J 4 bases, leaving 14 bases between the germline ends. The clonotype originates from a human donor with Susac syndrome. Sequencing input: CD8+ T cells from PBMCs. This chain uses TRBV19 with TRBJ2-2; no clear D. CDR3 protein: CASEQTPGTGELFF. The CDR3 coding sequence is TGTGCCAGTGAGCAAACTCCCGGCACCGGGGAGCTGTTTTTT.